This TCR beta chain was profiled in a study of blood T cell repertoires in COVID-19 (dated by TCRdb to between 2020 and 2021). Regarding the research as a whole: Collaborator samples came from the United States, Italy and Spain and covered acute and convalescent phases of COVID-19. Samples came from the ongoing ImmuneRACE study (first 160 participants) plus 1,254 subjects from 6 global collaborators. A freely available public database, intended as a resource for researchers studying the immune response to SARS-CoV-2, is where the repertoires were released. The material from the prospective study consisted of cDNA or gDNA derived from T cells, B-cell-depleted T cells, or PBMCs. HLA class I and class II types, where available, came from metadata supplied by the sample provider rather than from assay-based typing. Nearly every sample came with metadata listing a de-identified subject ID, COVID-19 status, age in years and sex. Subjects who had been exposed to COVID-19, were actively infected with it, or had recovered from it provided the deeply sampled blood TCRbeta repertoires that made up the dataset.

TCRbeta CDR3 regions were amplified from genomic DNA by means of the immunoSEQ Assay, a bias-controlled multiplex PCR. The original pipeline was this. Within the assay, amplification of reference gene primers was used to estimate how many nucleated cells each sample contained. To quantify the absolute abundance of each unique TCRbeta CDR3 rearrangement, sequence reads were collapsed and filtered. For each sample, productive Simpson clonality was calculated as the square root of Simpson's diversity index over productive rearrangements. Sourced from immuneACCESS, this table was stored by TCRdb with only in-frame sequences that have V and J called. A share of the clones is absent; for the studies checked, an unresolved V gene accounts for under half, and the remainder has no known explanation. That table furnishes V, J and clone size, whereas the DNA furnished D and trimming. Recorded for this sample are 200,000 to 250,000 clones; about 85% of them occurred a single time. Roughly a tenth of the sample is in the top ten clones.

The CDR3, from cysteine to phenylalanine, totals 14 residues. The sequence is cut down to CDR3 DNA, 42 bases in frame from base 1. V gives up 2 bases and J gives up 5 bases, and the segment between their germline ends measures 9 bases. CDR1 is given as MRHNA and CDR2 as SNTAGT, both from the germline V gene. What the authors observed across the whole study: How much clinical and demographic metadata was included differed by source and by participant, and the metadata was provided uncurated.

In regard to this clone: The specificity of this receptor is unknown. No base quality information exists; no much larger clone differs at one position.

In Seattle, one collaborating source enrolled patients while the infection was active and tracked those patients longitudinally over the course of disease. The collaborating institutions used their own protocols to collect whole blood in K2EDTA tubes. Collaborator samples were shipped for TCRbeta analysis as frozen whole blood, isolated PBMCs, or DNA extracted from either sample type. Rearrangement joined TRBV6-4 to TRBJ2-2, and possibly TRBD2, on 6 matching bases. Material for sequencing was peripheral blood. The clonotype comes from a woman in her forties or fifties with COVID-19, enrolled during active disease. The CDR3 protein is CASSDVGGTGELFF. The DNA sequence reads TGTGCCAGCAGTGACGTTGGAGGGACCGGGGAGCTGTTTTTT.